This T cell receptor (beta chain) is from a study of blood T cell dynamics during melanoma immunotherapy. Overall study: Metastatic melanoma patients received first-line pembrolizumab or nivolumab plus ipilimumab.

The CDR3 contains 15 residues. V was pared by 5 bases and J by 1 base, with 4 bases of the junction left unmatched. The V gene's germline CDR1 is MNHNS and CDR2 SASEGT. Sequencing was performed with immunoSEQ multiplex PCR; in TCRdb, only in-frame clones are kept and a portion is missing. Of approximately 6,800 clones listed, 80% to 85% are singletons. Time point meaning: pre-treatment baseline. This TCR was recovered from a human donor with melanoma. The sequences come from blood, collected from a patient treated with checkpoint blockade. The genes are TRBV6-1 and TRBJ1-4; 7 bases line up with TRBD1. CDR3 amino acids: CASSPDRVTNEKLFF. CDR3 DNA sequence: TGTGCCAGCAGTCCTGACAGGGTAACTAATGAAAAACTGTTTTTT.